Each of the 14 T cell receptor beta chains below was sequenced from the same sample in a study of T cells in Graves' hyperthyroidism and ophthalmopathy. Amplified TCR beta CDR3 regions derived from RNA transcripts. HTBI primers drove first-round RT-PCR of the TCR CDR3. TCRdb independently ran MiXCR on the multiplex PCR reads; one entry per CDR3 protein. The profile shows hundreds of thousands of distinct CDR3 sequences, 30% to 40% of them singletons. The sequenced sample was blood. Every receptor here comes from a woman in her 40s with Graves' hyperthyroidism.

Of note for this clonotype: Mismatch with germline at one junction end may stem from a read error. The chain carries TRBV7-9 and TRBJ1-1; weak D call: TRBD1 (5 bases). The CDR3 is 14 amino acids. Germline lookup yields CDR1 SEHNR and CDR2 FQNEAQ (reference sequence). This chain's CDR3 is CASSPQDTDTKAFF. Written as DNA, the CDR3 is TGTGCCAGCAGCCCCCAGGACACAGACACTAAAGCTTTCTTT.

To note about this clonotype: This may be a read error: a much more frequent sequence differs by one nucleotide. CDR3 DNA: TGTGCCAGCAGCCTCGTCCTGGAGTCGGGCCGGTACTTC. Its translation: CASSLVLESGRYF. The chain uses TRBV14 and TRBJ2-5; D remains ambiguous. Germline CDR1 is SGHDN and CDR2 is FVKESK. Between the trimmed V and J ends, which lost 4 bases and 13 bases, there was a span of 19 bases. The CDR3 runs 13 residues.

The V call is TRBV11-2, the J call TRBJ2-2, with unresolved D. The CDR3 sequence is 14 residues long. The germline V and J ends were trimmed by 2 bases and 6 bases, with 10 bases remaining between them. Germline values: CDR1 SGHAT, CDR2 FQNNGV. CDR3 in DNA: TGTGCCAGCAGCTTAAGTCTAAACCCCGGGGAGCTGTTTTTT. Its translation: CASSLSLNPGELFF.

This clonotype was detected ten times or more. The chain uses TRBV15 and TRBJ2-2, with 10 bases that match TRBD1. This CDR3 has 17 residues. Germline CDR1 LNHNV, CDR2 YYDKDF (reference sequence). After removal of 4 bases from V and 7 bases from J, the junction contained 12 bases not matched to a gene. CDR3 sequence reads: CATSTGTGQGRIGELFF. Here the CDR3 DNA reads TGTGCCACCAGCACGGGGACGGGACAGGGGAGGATCGGGGAGCTGTTTTTT. Based on the CDR3 plus reference TRBV15 and TRBJ2-2, the full variable domain is DAMVIQNPRYQVTQFGKPVTLSCSQTLNHNVMYWYQQKSSQAPKLLFHYYDKDFNNEADTPDNFQSRRPNTSFCFLDIRSPGLGDTAMYLCATSTGTGQGRIGELFFGEGSRLTVL.

This clonotype was recorded at least ten times. The J gene is TRBJ2-7, the V gene TRBV13; 8 positions agree with TRBD2. After removal of 5 bases from V and 1 base from J, the junction contained 10 bases not matched to a gene. Germline lookup yields CDR1 PRHDT and CDR2 FYEKMQ (reference sequence). The length of the CDR3 is 16 residues. The CDR3 protein is CASSLHLGLASYEQYF. CDR3 nucleotides: TGTGCCAGCAGCCTCCACCTCGGACTAGCTTCCTACGAGCAGTACTTC.

This clonotype was counted a few times. The chain links TRBV19 to TRBJ2-2; D gene ambiguous. V lost 8 bases, J lost 0 bases, and 13 bases lay in between. This CDR3 contains 15 residues. CDR1 is LNHDA, CDR2 SQIVND, per germline (reference sequence). The CDR3 bases are TGTGCCAGTTCGTGGACCGAATCGAACACCGGGGAGCTGTTTTTT. Its translation: CASSWTESNTGELFF.

This clonotype showed up many times. The chain couples TRBV2 to TRBJ1-1; D remains ambiguous. With 6 bases removed from V and 0 bases from J, the gap between germline ends came to 8 bases. From germline, CDR1 is SNHLY and CDR2 FYNNEI. CDR3 length: 13 amino acids. CDR3 DNA: TGTGCCAGCAGCGCGGCCATGAACACTGAAGCTTTCTTT. Encoded protein: CASSAAMNTEAFF.

The chain uses TRBV5-6 and TRBJ2-7, with D possibly being TRBD2 (5 bases). V was shortened by 1 base and J by 7 bases, with 12 bases between the two germline ends. The CDR3 runs to 13 residues. Germline loops: CDR1 SGHDT, CDR2 YYEEEE. Written as DNA, the CDR3 is TGTGCCAGCAGCTTGAGCGGATTAGGGGAGCAGTACTTC. It codes for CASSLSGLGEQYF.

The chain employs TRBV7-2 and TRBJ2-5, with D possibly TRBD1 on 5 matching bases. V was shortened by 5 bases and J by 5 bases, with 6 bases between the two germline ends. Germline-derived CDR1 and CDR2 are SGHTA and FQGNSA. This CDR3 has 11 residues. The DNA for the CDR3 is TGTGCCAGCAGCGGGGCGGAGACCCAGTACTTC. Protein: CASSGAETQYF. Full variable domain (rest looked up from reference TRBV7-2 and TRBJ2-5): GAGVSQSPSNKVTEKGKDVELRCDPISGHTALYWYRQSLGQGLEFLIYFQGNSAPDKSGLPSDRFSAERTGGSVSTLTIQRTQQEDSAVYLCASSGAETQYFGPGTRLLVL.

This clonotype appeared many times. Here the CDR3 reads CASSGSSGNTIYF. The CDR3 DNA follows: TGTGCCAGCAGCGGTAGCTCTGGAAACACCATATATTTT. The chain combines TRBV13 with TRBJ1-3; D gene uncertain. From germline, CDR1 is PRHDT and CDR2 FYEKMQ (reference sequence). V lost 5 bases and J lost 0, with 5 bases in between. This CDR3 is 13 amino acids long.

In the case of this clonotype: A much larger clone is a single base away; this may be a read error. The DNA for the CDR3 is TGCGCCAGCAGTGGCGCGGGGACCAGCATGAACACTGAACCTTTCTTT. It specifies CASSGAGTSMNTEPFF. V gene TRBV10-1 combines with J gene TRBJ1-1; maybe TRBD1 (5 bases). Germline CDR1 WNHNN, CDR2 SYGVQD (reference sequence). This CDR3 region has 16 residues.

This chain joins TRBV7-9 and TRBJ1-5; tentatively, D is TRBD1 (6 bases). Between the trimmed V and J ends, which lost 0 bases and 1 base, there was a span of 22 bases. The germline V gene encodes CDR1 SEHNR and CDR2 FQNEAQ (reference sequence). This CDR3 is built from 20 residues. The CDR3 bases are TGTGCCAGCAGCTTAGCCCCAGGATTTTATCGGGGGGCAAGCAATCAGCCCCAGCATTTT. This sequence encodes CASSLAPGFYRGASNQPQHF.

The table lists this clonotype with many counts. This chain links TRBV2 with TRBJ2-7, with D possibly being TRBD1 (5 bases). The CDR3 is 12 residues long. Trimming shortened V by 4 bases and J by 5 bases, and 9 bases separated the two germline ends. Germline loops: CDR1 SNHLY, CDR2 FYNNEI. The CDR3 here is CASSGQYDEQYF. The CDR3 DNA sequence: TGTGCCAGCAGTGGACAGTACGACGAGCAGTACTTC.

CDR3 in amino acids: CASSPRMRQETQYF. In nucleotides, the CDR3 is TGTGCCAGCAGCCCCCGTATGAGGCAAGAGACCCAGTACTTC. The chain has TRBV7-2 and TRBJ2-5; D is undetermined. Germline loops: CDR1 SGHTA, CDR2 FQGNSA. The CDR3 runs to 14 residues. V was pared by 5 bases and J by 2 bases, with 12 bases between.